These 32 T cell receptor beta chains came from one sample sequenced in a study of cytomegalovirus exposure and HLA in healthy donors. The study ran its PCR with 60 Vbeta and 13 Jbeta primers. This table comes from immunoSEQ multiplex PCR, and its TCRdb copy is limited to in-frame clones, with some not included. This sample has 50,000 or so clones, with approximately 85% found just once. Sequencing used PBMCs. These receptor sequences come from a boy between 10 and 17 years old in good health and CMV-seropositive.

The chain recombines TRBV5-5 with TRBJ2-1; no clear D. Germline CDR1 and CDR2: SGHKS and YYEKEE (reference sequence). With 1 base removed from V and 3 bases from J, the gap between germline ends came to 5 bases. The CDR3 consists of 13 residues. Here the CDR3 DNA reads TGTGCCAGCAGCTTGTTCGGCTACAATGAGCAGTTCTTC. Its protein is CASSLFGYNEQFF.

This chain uses TRBV7-3 with TRBJ2-3, with 8 bases lining up with TRBD2. CDR1 SGHTA and CDR2 FQGTGA come from the germline V gene. V shed 5 bases and J 2 bases; nucleotides not matched to a gene: 3. The CDR3 has 14 amino acids. CDR3 DNA: TGTGCCAGCAGCCCGGGGGGGTCCACAGATACGCAGTATTTT. Translating gives CASSPGGSTDTQYF.

This chain uses TRBV6-5 with TRBJ2-7; D is undetermined. CDR1 and CDR2 (germline): MNHEY, SVGAGI. The CDR3 is 14 residues long. V shed 7 bases and J shed 4 bases, with 17 bases lying between them. The CDR3: CASTSIRSDYEQYF. In nucleotides, the CDR3 is TGTGCCAGCACTTCCATTCGGAGCGATTACGAGCAGTACTTC.

The rearrangement links TRBV11-1 to TRBJ2-1, with 8 positions matching TRBD2. The CDR3 covers 17 residues. V trimming: 4 bases; J trimming: 0 bases; junction bases outside the gene matches: 8. Germline loops: CDR1 SGHAT, CDR2 FQDESV (reference sequence). For the CDR3, the DNA is TGTGCCAGCAGCTCCGATAGCGGGGCGAGCTCCTACAATGAGCAGTTCTTC. Translation gives CASSSDSGASSYNEQFF.

The chain links TRBV18 to TRBJ2-3; TRBD1 agrees at 10 bases. V lost 6 bases and J lost 4; bases outside the gene matches: 10. CDR3 length: 16 residues. Germline assignment: CDR1 KGHSH and CDR2 LQKENI. CDR3 region: CASSPIPTGGADTQYF. The CDR3 bases are TGTGCCAGCTCGCCGATTCCGACAGGGGGCGCAGATACGCAGTATTTT.

The chain combines TRBV27 with TRBJ2-5; possibly TRBD2 for D (6 bases). The germline V gene encodes CDR1 MNHEY and CDR2 SMNVEV (reference sequence). V shed 6 bases and J shed 5 bases, with 13 bases lying between them. This CDR3 spans 13 amino acids. In DNA form, the CDR3 reads TGTGCCAGCAGGACGCTGGAGGGGGAGACCCAGTACTTC. Translation: CASRTLEGETQYF.

This clone was counted once. The chain joins TRBV9 to TRBJ2-3; 7 bases agree with TRBD1. This CDR3 is built from 14 residues. Germline V gene lookup returns CDR1 SGDLS and CDR2 YYNGEE. The J segment lost 2 bases and the V segment lost 2 bases, leaving 2 bases of the junction unmatched. CDR3: CASSVEGATDTQYF. The CDR3 coding sequence is TGTGCCAGCAGCGTTGAGGGGGCCACAGATACGCAGTATTTT.

CDR3 sequence reads: CASSIQGSSGNTIYF. CDR3 in DNA: TGTGCCAGTAGTATTCAAGGGAGCTCTGGAAACACCATATATTTT. The chain carries TRBV19 and TRBJ1-3; no definite D call. V lost 3 bases and J 0 bases, leaving 9 bases between the germline ends. Germline V gene sequence: CDR1 LNHDA, CDR2 SQIVND (reference sequence). The CDR3 has 15 residues.

This clone was counted between two and nine times. The chain recombines TRBV9 with TRBJ2-3, with 9 nucleotides matching TRBD2. This CDR3 contains 15 residues. Germline CDR1 and CDR2: SGDLS and YYNGEE. The V gene end was trimmed by 7 bases and the J gene end by 1 base; junction bases not matched to a gene: 7. In nucleotides, the CDR3 is TGTGCCAGCGCCCTCGCTAGCGGGGGCACAGATACGCAGTATTTT. Its protein is CASALASGGTDTQYF.

The chain is built from TRBV25-1 and TRBJ2-3; 11 bases are shared with TRBD2. CDR3 length: 18 amino acids. Germline-derived CDR1 and CDR2 are MGHDK and SYGVNS. Trimming cost V 0 bases and J 6 bases; bases outside gene matches: 11. The CDR3 coding sequence is TGTGCCAGCAGTGAATACTCCCCCTCTAGCGGGGGGCCGGATACGCAGTATTTT. This encodes CASSEYSPSSGGPDTQYF. The full variable domain, in which reference TRBV25-1 and TRBJ2-3 provide the parts outside the CDR3, is EADIYQTPRYLVIGTGKKITLECSQTMGHDKMYWYQQDPGMELHLIHYSYGVNSTEKGDLSSESTVSRIRTEHFPLTLESARPSHTSQYLCASSEYSPSSGGPDTQYFGPGTRLTVL.

The chain is built from TRBV4-1 and TRBJ1-4; the match to TRBD1 covers 10 bases. CDR3 length: 19 amino acids. V gave up 1 base and J gave up 3 bases; unmatched junction bases: 11. CDR1 and CDR2 (germline): MGHRA, YSYEKL. The DNA for the CDR3 is TGCGCCAGCAGCCAAGGAGCGGGACAGGGGTATTGGGCTAATGAAAAACTGTTTTTT. Its translation: CASSQGAGQGYWANEKLFF.

The CDR3: CASTILDYGQETQYF. CDR3 nucleotides: TGTGCCAGCACCATTCTAGACTATGGCCAAGAGACCCAGTACTTC. The rearrangement links TRBV5-4 to TRBJ2-5; possibly TRBD2 for D (5 bases). CDR1 and CDR2 from the germline V gene are SGHNT and YYREEE (reference sequence). V shed 6 bases and J shed 1 base, with 16 bases lying between them. CDR3 length: 15 residues.

J is TRBJ2-5 and V is TRBV4-1; 9 positions match TRBD2. Germline trimming cut 1 base from V and 2 bases from J; bases unmatched to any gene: 14. Germline CDR1 reads MGHRA; CDR2 reads YSYEKL. The CDR3 has 19 residues. CDR3 loop: CASSQGMGAGGRRQETQYF. DNA of the CDR3: TGCGCCAGCAGCCAAGGGATGGGGGCGGGGGGGCGCCGGCAAGAGACCCAGTACTTC.

The V gene is TRBV7-3, the J gene TRBJ2-1; D may be TRBD1 (6 bases). Looked up from germline, CDR1 is SGHTA and CDR2 is FQGTGA. V shed 8 bases and J shed 4 bases, with 12 bases lying between them. The CDR3 extends over 13 amino acids. The CDR3 sequence is CASAIGGYNEQFF. The CDR3 bases are TGTGCCAGCGCCATAGGGGGTTACAATGAGCAGTTCTTC.

This sequence joins TRBV14 and TRBJ1-1; D might be TRBD1 (6 bases). The germline CDR1 and CDR2 sequences are SGHDN and FVKESK. Trimming shortened V by 3 bases and J by 6 bases, and 14 bases separated the two germline ends. The CDR3 spans 14 residues. The CDR3: CASSHDGGWAEAFF. CDR3 bases: TGTGCCAGCAGCCACGATGGGGGCTGGGCTGAAGCTTTCTTT.

The chain carries TRBV5-4 and TRBJ2-2, with TRBD2 as a possible D gene (7 bases). The V and J ends lost 4 bases and 6 bases respectively, with 13 bases between them. The length of the CDR3 is 14 residues. Per the germline V gene, CDR1 is SGHNT and CDR2 is YYREEE (reference sequence). CDR3 in DNA: TGTGCCAGCAGCCCCCAAGGGGGGGCCGGGGAGCTGTTTTTT. Its translation is CASSPQGGAGELFF.

The chain recombines TRBV6-1 with TRBJ2-2; no clear D gene. Germline V gene data show CDR1 as MNHNS and CDR2 as SASEGT. The ends were cut back, 1 base at V and 7 bases at J, with 13 bases in the middle. The CDR3 covers 15 residues. The CDR3 nucleotides read TGTGCCAGCAGTGAAGATTTCGACTTAAGCGGGGAGCTGTTTTTT. This encodes CASSEDFDLSGELFF.

In its sample, this clone was seen once. The V gene is TRBV6-5, the J gene TRBJ2-2; D unclear. The CDR3 runs 13 residues. CDR1 and CDR2 from the germline V gene are MNHEY and SVGAGI. Trimming removed 5 bases from V and 3 bases from J, with 7 bases in between. The CDR3 reads CASSLRYTGELFF. Here the CDR3 DNA reads TGTGCCAGCAGTCTGAGATACACCGGGGAGCTGTTTTTT.

The rearrangement links TRBV2 to TRBJ1-6, with a tentative D call TRBD1 (6 bases). The CDR3 loop spans 15 amino acids. V shed 2 bases and J shed 7 bases, with 12 bases lying between them. CDR1 is SNHLY, CDR2 FYNNEI, per germline. The CDR3 protein is CASSERPGENSPLHF. The CDR3 DNA sequence: TGTGCCAGCAGTGAACGGCCAGGGGAAAATTCACCCCTCCACTTT.

V and J are TRBV5-1 and TRBJ1-1; a weak D match, TRBD1 (6 bases). Germline assignment: CDR1 SGHRS and CDR2 YFSETQ. This CDR3 spans 11 amino acids. V was shortened by 4 bases and J by 12 bases, with 13 bases between the two germline ends. The CDR3 reads CASSTGQRTFF. CDR3 DNA: TGCGCCAGCAGCACCGGACAGAGAACTTTCTTT.

This chain links TRBV5-1 with TRBJ1-3, with 10 nucleotides matching TRBD1. J gave up 8 bases and V 0 bases, and 2 bases lay outside the gene matches. There are 14 residues in the CDR3. Germline assignment: CDR1 SGHRS and CDR2 YFSETQ. The CDR3 spells CASSLGTGGYTIYF. In nucleotides, the CDR3 is TGCGCCAGCAGCTTGGGGACAGGGGGATACACCATATATTTT.

The chain carries TRBV19 and TRBJ1-2; weak D call: TRBD1 (6 bases). This CDR3 has 14 amino acids. Trimming stripped 1 base from V and 3 bases from J, with 9 bases between. Germline CDR1 and CDR2: LNHDA and SQIVND (reference sequence). The CDR3 DNA reads as TGTGCCAGTAGTATAGCGCAGGGGTACTATGGCTACACCTTC. Residues: CASSIAQGYYGYTF.

The chain carries TRBV20-1 and TRBJ1-2, with D uncertain. This CDR3 spans 10 amino acids. CDR1 DFQATT and CDR2 SNEGSKA come from the germline V gene (reference sequence). Trimming took 6 bases from V and 6 from J, leaving 8 bases between them. CDR3 bases: TGCAGTGCCGCCCCTAATGGCTACACCTTC. This sequence encodes CSAAPNGYTF.

This clone was picked up a small number of times. V and J are TRBV6-5 and TRBJ1-2; maybe TRBD1 (5 bases). V was shortened by 2 bases and J by 5 bases, with 12 bases between the two germline ends. The CDR3 consists of 14 residues. Germline V CDR1 and CDR2: MNHEY, SVGAGI. The CDR3 loop reads CASSYGGTGYGYTF. In DNA form, the CDR3 reads TGTGCCAGCAGTTACGGGGGGACCGGTTATGGCTACACCTTC.

The chain links TRBV5-1 to TRBJ1-1; D might be TRBD1 (6 bases). Germline loops: CDR1 SGHRS, CDR2 YFSETQ. The V gene lost 6 bases and the J gene lost 3 bases, with 12 bases spanning the gap. This CDR3 comprises 13 residues. This CDR3 is CASTKTGDTEAFF. CDR3 nucleotides: TGCGCCAGCACCAAGACAGGAGACACTGAAGCTTTCTTT.

The V gene is TRBV2, the J gene TRBJ1-1, with TRBD1 identical over 7 bases. This CDR3 is built from 12 residues. J gave up 4 bases and V 6 bases, and 2 bases lay outside the gene matches. Germline V gene lookup returns CDR1 SNHLY and CDR2 FYNNEI. CDR3 loop: CASSYRGTEAFF. Here the CDR3 DNA reads TGTGCCAGCAGCTACAGGGGCACTGAAGCTTTCTTT. The variable domain in full, completed from reference TRBV2 and TRBJ1-1, reads EPEVTQTPSHQVTQMGQEVILRCVPISNHLYFYWYRQILGQKVEFLVSFYNNEISEKSEIFDDQFSVERPDGSNFTLKIRSTKLEDSAMYFCASSYRGTEAFFGQGTRLTVV.

V and J are TRBV13 and TRBJ2-1; no definite D call. With 4 bases removed from V and 7 bases from J, the gap between germline ends came to 11 bases. In germline, CDR1 is PRHDT, CDR2 FYEKMQ (reference sequence). The length of the CDR3 is 13 residues. CDR3 coding DNA: TGTGCCAGCAGCTCAGACGGAGAAAATGAGCAGTTCTTC. Its protein is CASSSDGENEQFF.

The rearrangement links TRBV15 to TRBJ1-3, with TRBD1 matching 9 bases. V shed 5 bases and J 4 bases; nucleotides not matched to a gene: 6. Germline CDR1 and CDR2: LNHNV and YYDKDF (reference sequence). The CDR3 is 15 residues long. The CDR3 reads CATSRDREPGNTIYF. As DNA, the CDR3 is TGTGCCACCAGCCGGGACAGGGAACCCGGAAACACCATATATTTT.

The chain combines TRBV15 with TRBJ1-2; 8 nucleotides align to TRBD1. Germline V gene lookup returns CDR1 LNHNV and CDR2 YYDKDF (reference sequence). The CDR3 loop spans 13 amino acids. With 7 bases clipped from V and 4 bases from J, the junction kept 5 bases outside the gene matches. Here the CDR3 reads CATNLGTGYGYTF. DNA of the CDR3: TGTGCCACCAACCTAGGGACAGGCTATGGCTACACCTTC. Based on the CDR3 plus reference TRBV15 and TRBJ1-2, the full variable domain is DAMVIQNPRYQVTQFGKPVTLSCSQTLNHNVMYWYQQKSSQAPKLLFHYYDKDFNNEADTPDNFQSRRPNTSFCFLDIRSPGLGDTAMYLCATNLGTGYGYTFGSGTRLTVV.

This chain links TRBV20-1 with TRBJ2-1, with D unresolved. V lost 5 bases to trimming and J lost 9 bases, with 11 bases between them. This CDR3 has 11 amino acids. Per the germline V gene, CDR1 is DFQATT and CDR2 is SNEGSKA (reference sequence). This CDR3 reads CSARVLGEQFF. CDR3 DNA sequence: TGCAGTGCTCGGGTCTTGGGTGAGCAGTTCTTC.

This clone was seen only a few times. The J gene is TRBJ1-5, the V gene TRBV11-2, with 8 bases matching TRBD1. The CDR3 is made up of 15 amino acids. The germline V gene has CDR1 SGHAT and CDR2 FQNNGV. V shed 5 bases, J shed 4 bases, and the junction held 7 bases outside the gene matches. CDR3 residues: CASSPRTGTNQPQHF. In DNA, the CDR3 is TGTGCCAGCAGCCCCAGGACAGGGACAAATCAGCCCCAGCATTTT.

This chain links TRBV7-9 with TRBJ2-3; TRBD2 agrees at 9 bases. The CDR3 has 18 amino acids. Per germline, CDR1 SEHNR and CDR2 FQNEAQ (reference sequence). The V segment lost 5 bases and the J segment 4 bases; nucleotides outside the gene matches: 16. CDR3 in amino acids: CASSPSFLGAGGPDTQYF. The CDR3 nucleotides are TGTGCCAGCAGCCCCTCTTTTTTAGGAGCGGGGGGCCCAGATACGCAGTATTTT.